This passage covers 24 T cell receptor beta chains from one sample sequenced in a study of blood T cell repertoires in COVID-19. Assay used: immunoSEQ multiplex PCR; TCRdb lists only in-frame clones, some missing. Here the sample spans fewer than 300,000 clones, 85% being singletons. Sample: peripheral blood. These receptors were obtained from a human donor in a cohort sampled during active COVID-19.

The chain combines TRBV29-1 with TRBJ1-2; TRBD1 matches at 7 bases. CDR3 length: 16 residues. The junction had 21 bases not matched to a gene; V was cut back by 4 bases and J by 10 bases. Germline values: CDR1 SQVTM, CDR2 ANQGSEA. The CDR3 DNA reads as TGCAGCGTTGCATTTAATCGGTCCGGGACAGAGGGGGCCTACACCTTC. Translating gives CSVAFNRSGTEGAYTF.

The chain has TRBV5-4 and TRBJ2-7; D unresolved. The CDR3 is 14 residues long. V lost 1 base and J lost 4, with 12 bases in between. Germline V gives CDR1 SGHNT, CDR2 YYREEE (reference sequence). The CDR3 loop reads CASSLRGRSYEQYF. Here the CDR3 DNA reads TGTGCCAGCAGCTTGCGAGGAAGGTCTTACGAGCAGTACTTC. Full variable domain (rest looked up from reference TRBV5-4 and TRBJ2-7): ETGVTQSPTHLIKTRGQQVTLRCSSQSGHNTVSWYQQALGQGPQFIFQYYREEENGRGNFPPRFSGLQFPNYSSELNVNALELDDSALYLCASSLRGRSYEQYFGPGTRLTVT.

The rearrangement uses TRBV6-1 and TRBJ2-1, with D possibly being TRBD1 (6 bases). Germline V gene data show CDR1 as MNHNS and CDR2 as SASEGT. This CDR3 contains 15 residues. The V and J ends lost 1 base and 10 bases respectively, with 17 bases between them. CDR3 sequence (DNA): TGTGCCAGCAGTGAAGACCGGACCAGGGGAGCCGAGCAGTTCTTC. It encodes CASSEDRTRGAEQFF.

The chain is built from TRBV2 and TRBJ2-7; the match to TRBD1 covers 7 bases. CDR3 size: 13 residues. Germline-derived CDR1 and CDR2 are SNHLY and FYNNEI. The J segment lost 2 bases and the V segment lost 10 bases, leaving 8 bases of the junction unmatched. CDR3 DNA: TGTGCCACAGCCGGGCAGGGGGCCTACGAGCAGTACTTC. Its protein is CATAGQGAYEQYF. The variable domain in full, completed from reference TRBV2 and TRBJ2-7, reads EPEVTQTPSHQVTQMGQEVILRCVPISNHLYFYWYRQILGQKVEFLVSFYNNEISEKSEIFDDQFSVERPDGSNFTLKIRSTKLEDSAMYFCATAGQGAYEQYFGPGTRLTVT.

This sequence joins TRBV6-2 or TRBV6-3 and TRBJ2-7, with D possibly TRBD2 on 5 matching bases. Germline loops: CDR1 MNHEY, CDR2 SVGEGT. The CDR3 extends over 15 amino acids. With 0 bases removed from V and 0 bases from J, the gap between germline ends came to 9 bases. CDR3 sequence reads: CASSYSGESSYEQYF. The CDR3 DNA follows: TGTGCCAGCAGTTACTCGGGAGAGAGCTCCTACGAGCAGTACTTC.

V usage is TRBV7-2 and J usage is TRBJ2-7; possible D gene TRBD1, 6 bases. The V end was cut by 5 bases, the J end by 4 bases, with 12 bases between. Looked up from germline, CDR1 is SGHTA and CDR2 is FQGNSA. The CDR3 length is 13 residues. CDR3 region: CASSRPGVYEQYF. The CDR3 DNA reads as TGTGCCAGCAGCCGGCCAGGGGTTTACGAGCAGTACTTC. Looking up the rest from reference TRBV7-2 and TRBJ2-7 gives the full variable domain: GAGVSQSPSNKVTEKGKDVELRCDPISGHTALYWYRQSLGQGLEFLIYFQGNSAPDKSGLPSDRFSAERTGGSVSTLTIQRTQQEDSAVYLCASSRPGVYEQYFGPGTRLTVT.

The chain employs TRBV6-5 and TRBJ1-5, with a tentative D call TRBD1 (6 bases). The CDR3 loop spans 13 amino acids. Germline CDR1 is MNHEY and CDR2 is SVGAGI. The V and J ends lost 7 bases and 5 bases respectively, with 12 bases between them. The chain's CDR3 is CASIDRSDQPQHF. For the CDR3, the DNA is TGTGCCAGCATCGACAGGAGCGATCAGCCCCAGCATTTT.

The gene calls are TRBV7-2 and TRBJ2-3; D may be TRBD2 (6 bases). V shed 7 bases and J shed 5 bases, with 16 bases lying between them. The germline CDR1 and CDR2 sequences are SGHTA and FQGNSA. The CDR3 is 14 amino acids. CDR3 residues: CASTLAPRGDTQYF. CDR3 DNA: TGTGCCAGCACCCTAGCCCCGCGGGGAGATACGCAGTATTTT.

This chain uses TRBV7-3 with TRBJ2-2, with a weak D call TRBD1 (5 bases). This CDR3 is built from 14 residues. Trimming cost V 4 bases and J 7 bases, with 13 bases left between them. Germline V lookup: CDR1 SGHTA, CDR2 FQGTGA. Here the CDR3 DNA reads TGTGCCAGCAGCTGGCAGGGTTATAGCGGGGAGCTGTTTTTT. Translated, it gives CASSWQGYSGELFF.

The chain combines TRBV6-5 with TRBJ2-4; no clear D. V lost 8 bases and J 4 bases, leaving 18 bases between the germline ends. The germline gives CDR1 MNHEY, CDR2 SVGAGI. CDR3 length: 15 amino acids. CDR3 protein: CASSDRRSLKNIQYF. CDR3 DNA: TGTGCCAGCTCCGATAGGCGGAGTCTTAAAAACATTCAGTACTTC.

The chain joins TRBV13 to TRBJ1-1; D is uncertain. Germline V lookup: CDR1 PRHDT, CDR2 FYEKMQ (reference sequence). The CDR3 is 11 amino acids. Trimming left V 2 bases short and J 8 bases short, with 6 bases between. The CDR3 DNA reads as TGTGCCAGCAGCTTAAGAGGGGAAGCTTTCTTT. This sequence encodes CASSLRGEAFF.

This clone was seen a few times. The rearrangement uses TRBV29-1 and TRBJ1-1, with a possible D match to TRBD1 (5 bases). V was shortened by 2 bases and J by 6 bases, with 22 bases between the two germline ends. This CDR3 region has 16 residues. Germline V gene data show CDR1 as SQVTM and CDR2 as ANQGSEA. CDR3 protein: CSVENPGYPLNAEAFF. The CDR3 nucleotides are TGCAGCGTTGAAAATCCAGGGTATCCCCTTAACGCTGAAGCTTTCTTT. Complete variable domain (other parts from reference TRBV29-1 and TRBJ1-1): SAVISQKPSRDICQRGTSLTIQCQVDSQVTMMFWYRQQPGQSLTLIATANQGSEATYESGFVIDKFPISRPNLTFSTLTVSNMSPEDSSIYLCSVENPGYPLNAEAFFGQGTRLTVV.

The CDR3 DNA reads TGTGCCAGCAGTTACACCCAGGGATACGCTTTCTTT. Its translation: CASSYTQGYAFF. V usage is TRBV6-6 and J usage is TRBJ1-1, with D possibly matching TRBD1 (5 bases). CDR1 is MNHNY, CDR2 SVGAGI, per germline (reference sequence). V was pared by 2 bases and J by 11 bases, with 12 bases between. CDR3 size: 12 residues.

The chain employs TRBV4-2 and TRBJ2-4; TRBD2 aligns across 9 bases. The CDR3 covers 13 residues. Germline CDR1 LGHNA, CDR2 YNFKEQ. V dropped 0 bases and J dropped 14; count of bases not matched to a gene: 5. DNA of the CDR3: TGTGCCAGCAGCCAAGAGACTAGCGGTCTGGAGTACTTC. Its protein is CASSQETSGLEYF.

This clone appeared many times. V usage is TRBV7-9 and J usage is TRBJ2-7; 10 bases map to TRBD2. The CDR3 is made up of 14 amino acids. The V gene end was trimmed by 5 bases and the J gene end by 3 bases; junction bases not matched to a gene: 4. The germline V gene has CDR1 SEHNR and CDR2 FQNEAQ (reference sequence). CDR3 protein: CASSARTSGYEQYF. The DNA of the CDR3 is TGTGCCAGCAGCGCCCGGACTAGCGGCTACGAGCAGTACTTC.

The CDR3 region has the DNA TGCGCCAGCAGCCAGGAGGGACCTCTGAACACTGAAGCTTTCTTT. It translates to CASSQEGPLNTEAFF. The gene calls are TRBV4-1 and TRBJ1-1, with a weak D call TRBD1 (5 bases). Germline CDR1 reads MGHRA; CDR2 reads YSYEKL. The CDR3 is made up of 15 amino acids. The germline V and J ends were trimmed by 3 bases and 0 bases, with 11 bases remaining between them.

J is TRBJ1-3 and V is TRBV5-1, with D unclear. CDR3 length: 14 amino acids. V lost 1 base, J lost 0 bases, and 5 bases lay in between. Germline V gene data show CDR1 as SGHRS and CDR2 as YFSETQ. In DNA form, the CDR3 reads TGCGCCAGCAGCTTGTCAGTCTCTGGAAACACCATATATTTT. Translating it yields CASSLSVSGNTIYF. The full variable domain, in which reference TRBV5-1 and TRBJ1-3 provide the parts outside the CDR3, is KAGVTQTPRYLIKTRGQQVTLSCSPISGHRSVSWYQQTPGQGLQFLFEYFSETQRNKGNFPGRFSGRQFSNSRSEMNVSTLELGDSALYLCASSLSVSGNTIYFGEGSWLTVV.

This clone has at least ten counts. The rearrangement links TRBV27 to TRBJ2-7; 14 nucleotides line up with TRBD2. Germline V gene data show CDR1 as MNHEY and CDR2 as SMNVEV (reference sequence). This CDR3 is 16 amino acids long. After removal of 8 bases from V and 6 bases from J, the junction contained 12 bases not matched to a gene. DNA for the CDR3: TGTGCCAGCTTAAAACAGGGACTAGCGGGAGTCCGCGAGCAGTACTTC. This translates into CASLKQGLAGVREQYF.

The chain is built from TRBV27 and TRBJ2-3; D is possibly TRBD2 (6 bases). With 3 bases removed from V and 8 bases from J, the gap between germline ends came to 15 bases. This CDR3 has 14 amino acids. Looked up from germline, CDR1 is MNHEY and CDR2 is SMNVEV (reference sequence). The CDR3 sequence is CASSFGSGRTTQYF. CDR3 sequence (DNA): TGTGCCAGCAGTTTTGGTAGCGGTAGGACTACGCAGTATTTT.

The chain couples TRBV6-4 to TRBJ2-3; 7 bases are a match to TRBD1. From germline, CDR1 is MRHNA and CDR2 SNTAGT. V lost 6 bases to trimming and J lost 0 bases; unmatched junction nucleotides: 6. This CDR3 region has 15 residues. The CDR3 coding sequence is TGTGCCAGCAGCCCAGGGACAGCTAGCACAGATACGCAGTATTTT. Amino acid sequence: CASSPGTASTDTQYF.

The chain has TRBV6-2 or TRBV6-3 and TRBJ2-7; 8 nucleotides match TRBD2. Germline loops: CDR1 MNHEY, CDR2 SVGEGT. The CDR3 has 14 residues. V dropped 5 bases and J dropped 5; count of bases not matched to a gene: 8. The chain's CDR3 is CASSRSAGENEQYF. The CDR3 bases are TGTGCCAGCAGTCGATCAGCGGGAGAGAACGAGCAGTACTTC.

This clone appeared once. The V gene is TRBV2, the J gene TRBJ1-4; a possible D gene is TRBD1 (5 bases). Trimming stripped 4 bases from V and 5 bases from J, with 11 bases between. Germline V gives CDR1 SNHLY, CDR2 FYNNEI. CDR3 length: 14 residues. CDR3 residues: CASSGQGGNEKLFF. The CDR3 DNA reads TGTGCCAGCAGTGGTCAGGGAGGAAATGAAAAACTGTTTTTT.

The chain employs TRBV5-1 and TRBJ2-2, with D maybe TRBD2 (5 bases). Germline lookup yields CDR1 SGHRS and CDR2 YFSETQ. Trimming cost V 0 bases and J 6 bases, with 12 bases left between them. This CDR3 contains 15 residues. The CDR3 nucleotides read TGCGCCAGCAGCTTGGCCAAGGGCGGGCCCGGGGAGCTGTTTTTT. Protein sequence: CASSLAKGGPGELFF.

This clone was picked up a small number of times. The gene calls are TRBV15 and TRBJ2-1, with 11 positions matching TRBD2. The CDR3 runs 13 residues. V was pared by 2 bases and J by 12 bases, with 3 bases of the junction left unmatched. CDR1 and CDR2 (germline): LNHNV, YYDKDF (reference sequence). CDR3: CATSRPGLAGQFF. CDR3 sequence (DNA): TGTGCCACCAGCAGACCTGGACTAGCGGGGCAGTTCTTC.